This is a list of T cell receptor beta chains from one sample in a study of blood T cell repertoires in COVID-19. Sequencing used immunoSEQ multiplex PCR; TCRdb keeps in-frame clones, though not all of them. The table has 240,000 or so clones, more than 70% seen once; the top ten hold 9% to 15%. Sequencing was done on a sample of peripheral blood. The receptors stem from an elderly man with acute or convalescent COVID-19. CDR3s include the opening cysteine and the closing phenylalanine or tryptophan. D genes are given only for firm matches. Not every row has a clone size; where given, it reads once, few, many or a size class.

clone_size	v_call	cdr3_length	j_call	d_call	cdr3_aa	cdr3_nt
few	TRBV5-6	15	TRBJ1-6	TRBD1	CASSSPTGESSPLHF	TGTGCCAGCAGCTCGCCTACAGGGGAGTCTTCACCCCTCCACTTT
-	TRBV14	12	TRBJ1-4	-	CASSRVNEKLFF	TGTGCCAGCAGCCGAGTAAATGAAAAACTGTTTTTT
-	TRBV5-1	20	TRBJ2-6	TRBD1	CASSLRTAGTGYSGANVLTF	TGCGCCAGCAGCTTACGGACCGCGGGGACAGGCTACTCTGGGGCCAACGTCCTGACTTTC
-	TRBV27	16	TRBJ2-7	-	CASSRATPAGSYEQYF	TGTGCCAGCAGTCGTGCGACTCCGGCAGGGTCCTACGAGCAGTACTTC
-	TRBV6-5	15	TRBJ2-3	TRBD1	CASSSGTGGADTQYF	TGTGCCAGCAGTTCCGGGACAGGGGGCGCAGATACGCAGTATTTT
-	TRBV5-1	15	TRBJ2-5	TRBD1	CASSTGTGDRETQYF	TGCGCCAGCAGCACCGGGACAGGGGACAGGGAGACCCAGTACTTC
-	TRBV5-1	16	TRBJ2-2	-	CASSLGLATNTGELFF	TGCGCCAGCAGCTTGGGCCTAGCGACGAACACCGGGGAGCTGTTTTTT
few	TRBV20-1	10	TRBJ2-5	-	CSGLRGTQYF	TGCAGCGGACTTCGGGGGACCCAGTACTTC
-	TRBV14	15	TRBJ2-7	TRBD2	CASSQDRGGIHEQYF	TGTGCCAGCAGCCAAGATCGGGGGGGGATTCACGAGCAGTACTTC
-	TRBV7-2	16	TRBJ1-3	TRBD1	CASSLVGTGGGNTIYF	TGTGCCAGCAGCTTAGTCGGGACAGGGGGTGGAAACACCATATATTTT
-	TRBV28	14	TRBJ1-2	TRBD1	CASTEQGAGYGYTF	TGTGCCAGTACTGAGCAGGGGGCGGGGTATGGCTACACCTTC
-	TRBV4-2	18	TRBJ2-2	TRBD2	CASSQDLLAGGNNGELFF	TGTGCCAGCAGCCAAGATTTACTCGCGGGGGGGAATAACGGGGAGCTGTTTTTT
once	TRBV5-1	16	TRBJ2-5	TRBD1	CASSRLGTGHEETQYF	TGCGCCAGCAGCAGACTCGGGACAGGGCACGAAGAGACCCAGTACTTC
-	TRBV7-7	14	TRBJ2-7	TRBD1	CASSSGQGSYEQYF	TGTGCTAGCAGCTCCGGACAGGGATCCTACGAGCAGTACTTC
-	TRBV4-1	16	TRBJ2-3	-	CASSQEGARSTDTQYF	TGCGCCAGCAGCCAAGAGGGGGCCAGGTCCACAGATACGCAGTATTTT